This record concerns one T cell receptor beta chain sequence. Its target is not known. The data belong to a study of shared clonotypes between healthy human individuals. The study's findings and limits: Naive subsets tended to show greater estimated richness than memory subsets. Large depth notwithstanding, sorted-subset sequencing proved incomplete by rarefaction.

V shed 6 bases and J shed 4 bases, with 9 bases lying between them. This CDR3 has 12 amino acids. Germline values: CDR1 SEHNR, CDR2 FQNEAQ (reference sequence). Positive CCR7 selection of CD45RO-negative cells yielded the naive CD8 cells, and terminally differentiated effector memory CD45RA+ cells were excluded. The authors split each subset's genomic DNA evenly across several immunoSEQ plates. In the study's own analysis: Filtering differed since immunoSEQ provided only junctions, with no quality scores. Some clones are missing from TCRdb's copy, which holds only in-frame ones; the method was immunoSEQ multiplex PCR. V, J and clone size are those of that table, while D and trimming were read from the DNA. Of approximately 2,000,000 clones listed, roughly 95% are singletons.

The sample consisted of naive CD8+ T cells from PBMCs. The origin of this receptor is a man between 18 and 29 years old in good health. Some clones in this sample may be carry-over from other donors' samples. The chain employs TRBV7-9 and TRBJ2-5, with D possibly matching TRBD2 (6 bases). The CDR3 protein is CASSGTAETQYF. The CDR3 nucleotides are TGTGCCAGCAGTGGGACTGCAGAGACCCAGTACTTC.